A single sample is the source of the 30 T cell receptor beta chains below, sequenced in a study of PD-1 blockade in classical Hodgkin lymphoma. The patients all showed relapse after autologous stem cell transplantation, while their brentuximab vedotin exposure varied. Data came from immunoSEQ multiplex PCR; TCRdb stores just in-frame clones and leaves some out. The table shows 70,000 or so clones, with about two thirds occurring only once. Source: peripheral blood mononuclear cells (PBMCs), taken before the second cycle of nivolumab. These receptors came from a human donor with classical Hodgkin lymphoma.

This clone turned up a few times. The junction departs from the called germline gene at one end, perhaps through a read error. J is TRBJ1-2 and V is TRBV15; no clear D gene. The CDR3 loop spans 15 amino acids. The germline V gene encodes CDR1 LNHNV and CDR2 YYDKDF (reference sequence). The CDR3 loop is CATSRETRVQQGYTF. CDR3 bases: TGTGCCACCAGCCGAGAAACCCGGGTCCAGCAGGGCTACACCTTC.

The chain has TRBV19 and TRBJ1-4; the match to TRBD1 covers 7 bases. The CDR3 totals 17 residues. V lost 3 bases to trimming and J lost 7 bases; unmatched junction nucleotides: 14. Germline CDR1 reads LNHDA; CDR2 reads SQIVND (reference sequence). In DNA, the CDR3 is TGTGCCAGTAGTATCTTACGAGGACAGGCGATCTTTGAAAAACTGTTTTTT. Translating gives CASSILRGQAIFEKLFF.

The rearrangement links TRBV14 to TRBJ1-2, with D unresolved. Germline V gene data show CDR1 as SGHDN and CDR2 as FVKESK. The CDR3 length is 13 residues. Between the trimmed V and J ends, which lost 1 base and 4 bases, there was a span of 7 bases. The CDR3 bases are TGTGCCAGCAGCCAAGGGCAGACCTATGGCTACACCTTC. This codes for CASSQGQTYGYTF.

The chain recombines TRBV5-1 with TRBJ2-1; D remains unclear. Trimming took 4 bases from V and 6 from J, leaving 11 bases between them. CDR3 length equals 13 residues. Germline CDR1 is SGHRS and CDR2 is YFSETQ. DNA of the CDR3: TGCGCCAGCAGCCTCGGACCTGTCAATGAGCAGTTCTTC. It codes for CASSLGPVNEQFF.

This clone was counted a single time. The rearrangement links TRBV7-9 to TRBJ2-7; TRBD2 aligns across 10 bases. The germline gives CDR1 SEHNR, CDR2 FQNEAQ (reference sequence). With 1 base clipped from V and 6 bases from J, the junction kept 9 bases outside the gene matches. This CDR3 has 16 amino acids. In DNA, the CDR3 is TGTGCCAGCAGCTTAGGTCCCAGCGGGAGGGCCCCCGAGCAGTACTTC. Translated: CASSLGPSGRAPEQYF.

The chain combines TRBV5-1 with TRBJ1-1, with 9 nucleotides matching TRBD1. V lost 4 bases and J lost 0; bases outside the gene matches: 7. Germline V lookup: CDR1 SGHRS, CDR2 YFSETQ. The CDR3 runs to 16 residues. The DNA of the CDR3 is TGCGCCAGCAGCACGGGACAGGGATACATGAACACTGAAGCTTTCTTT. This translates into CASSTGQGYMNTEAFF.

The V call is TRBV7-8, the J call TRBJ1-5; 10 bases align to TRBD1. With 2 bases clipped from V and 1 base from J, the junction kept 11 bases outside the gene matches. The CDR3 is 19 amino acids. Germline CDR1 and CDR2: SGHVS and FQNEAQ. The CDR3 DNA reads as TGTGCCAGCAGCTTACCGGGACAGGGGTTCATGGGGAGCAATCAGCCCCAGCATTTT. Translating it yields CASSLPGQGFMGSNQPQHF.

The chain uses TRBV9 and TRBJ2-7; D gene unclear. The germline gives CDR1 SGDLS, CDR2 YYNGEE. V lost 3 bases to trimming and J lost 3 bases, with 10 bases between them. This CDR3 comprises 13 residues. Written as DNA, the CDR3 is TGTGCCAGCAGCGCCCTACCGGGCTACGAGCAGTACTTC. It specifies CASSALPGYEQYF.

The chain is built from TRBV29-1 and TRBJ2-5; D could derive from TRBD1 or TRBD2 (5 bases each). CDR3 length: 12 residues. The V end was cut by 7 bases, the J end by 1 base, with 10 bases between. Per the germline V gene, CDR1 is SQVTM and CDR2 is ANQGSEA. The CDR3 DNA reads TGCAGCGCAGGGACCTTCCAAGAGACCCAGTACTTC. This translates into CSAGTFQETQYF.

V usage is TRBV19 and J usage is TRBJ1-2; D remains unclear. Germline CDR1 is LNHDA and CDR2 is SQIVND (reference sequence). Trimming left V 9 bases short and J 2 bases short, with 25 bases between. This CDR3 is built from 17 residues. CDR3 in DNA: TGTGCCAGCACGAAAAACTATTACAGCAACTTAAACTATGGCTACACCTTC. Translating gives CASTKNYYSNLNYGYTF.

The DNA of the CDR3 is TGTGCCAGCAGCCCCCCGGACAAGCCCACGGACGAGCAGTACTTC. It codes for CASSPPDKPTDEQYF. V and J are TRBV9 and TRBJ2-7; TRBD1 might be the D (5 bases). The CDR3 has 15 residues. V lost 4 bases to trimming and J lost 5 bases, with 19 bases between them. The germline V gene has CDR1 SGDLS and CDR2 YYNGEE.

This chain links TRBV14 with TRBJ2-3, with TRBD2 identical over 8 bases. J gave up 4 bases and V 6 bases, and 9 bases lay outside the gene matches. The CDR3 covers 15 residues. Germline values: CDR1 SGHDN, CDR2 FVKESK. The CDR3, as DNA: TGTGCCAGCAGGCCCTATCGGGAGGGCGCAGATACGCAGTATTTT. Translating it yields CASRPYREGADTQYF.

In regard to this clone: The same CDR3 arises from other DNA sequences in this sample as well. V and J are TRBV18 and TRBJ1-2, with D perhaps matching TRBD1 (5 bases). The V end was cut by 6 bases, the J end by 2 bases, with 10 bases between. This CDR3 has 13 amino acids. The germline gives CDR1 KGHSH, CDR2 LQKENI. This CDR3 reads CASSPDSNYGYTF. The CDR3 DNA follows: TGTGCCAGCTCGCCCGACAGCAACTATGGCTACACCTTC.

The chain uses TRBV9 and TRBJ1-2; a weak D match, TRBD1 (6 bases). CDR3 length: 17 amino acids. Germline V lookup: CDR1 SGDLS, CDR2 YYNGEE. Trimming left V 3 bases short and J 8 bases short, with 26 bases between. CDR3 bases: TGTGCCAGCAGCGCCAACCCGGGACAACAAAATCTGTACGGCTACACCTTC. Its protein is CASSANPGQQNLYGYTF.

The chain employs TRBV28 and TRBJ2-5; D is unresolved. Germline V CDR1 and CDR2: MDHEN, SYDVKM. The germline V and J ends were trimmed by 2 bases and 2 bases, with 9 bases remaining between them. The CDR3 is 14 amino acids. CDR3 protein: CASSLGVAQETQYF. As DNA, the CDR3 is TGTGCCAGCAGTTTAGGGGTGGCGCAAGAGACCCAGTACTTC.

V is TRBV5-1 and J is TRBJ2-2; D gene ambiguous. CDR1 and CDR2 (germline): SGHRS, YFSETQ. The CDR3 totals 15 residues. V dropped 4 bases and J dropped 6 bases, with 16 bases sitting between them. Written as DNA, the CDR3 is TGCGCCAGCAGCACCCAATCAAAACACTCCGGGGAGCTGTTTTTT. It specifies CASSTQSKHSGELFF. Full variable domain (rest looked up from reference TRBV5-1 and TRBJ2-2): KAGVTQTPRYLIKTRGQQVTLSCSPISGHRSVSWYQQTPGQGLQFLFEYFSETQRNKGNFPGRFSGRQFSNSRSEMNVSTLELGDSALYLCASSTQSKHSGELFFGEGSRLTVL.

CDR3 loop: CASRGALSNYGYTF. The CDR3 nucleotides are TGTGCCAGCAGGGGAGCGTTATCTAACTATGGCTACACCTTC. The chain is built from TRBV5-4 and TRBJ1-2, with unresolved D. The length of the CDR3 is 14 residues. V was clipped by 5 bases and J by 0 bases, with 11 bases between them. From germline, CDR1 is SGHNT and CDR2 YYREEE (reference sequence).

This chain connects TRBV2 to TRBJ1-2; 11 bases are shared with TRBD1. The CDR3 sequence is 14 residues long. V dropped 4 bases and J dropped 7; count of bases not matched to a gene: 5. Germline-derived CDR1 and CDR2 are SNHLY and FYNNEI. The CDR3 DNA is TGTGCCAGCAGTGGGTGGGACAGGGGGTCTGGCTACACCTTC. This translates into CASSGWDRGSGYTF.

CDR3 residues: CASSVGGGDYNEQFF. CDR3 coding DNA: TGTGCCAGCAGCGTAGGAGGAGGGGACTACAATGAGCAGTTCTTC. The chain has TRBV9 and TRBJ2-1; a weak D match, TRBD2 (6 bases). From germline, CDR1 is SGDLS and CDR2 YYNGEE. The germline V and J ends were trimmed by 0 bases and 3 bases, with 10 bases remaining between them. The CDR3 has 15 residues.

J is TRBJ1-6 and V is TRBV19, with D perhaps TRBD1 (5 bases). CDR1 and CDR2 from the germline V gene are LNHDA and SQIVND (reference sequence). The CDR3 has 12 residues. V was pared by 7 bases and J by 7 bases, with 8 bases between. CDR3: CASIGENSPLHF. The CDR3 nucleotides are TGTGCCAGTATAGGGGAAAATTCACCCCTCCACTTT.

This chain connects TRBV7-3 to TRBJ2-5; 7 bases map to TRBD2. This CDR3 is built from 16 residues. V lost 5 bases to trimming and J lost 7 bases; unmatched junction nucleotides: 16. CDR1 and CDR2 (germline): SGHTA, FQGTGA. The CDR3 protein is CASSTLRDYRPGTQYF. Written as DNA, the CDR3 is TGTGCCAGCAGCACACTCCGGGACTATCGGCCCGGGACCCAGTACTTC. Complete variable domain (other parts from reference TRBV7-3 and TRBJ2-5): GAGVSQTPSNKVTEKGKYVELRCDPISGHTALYWYRQSLGQGPEFLIYFQGTGAADDSGLPNDRFFAVRPEGSVSTLKIQRTERGDSAVYLCASSTLRDYRPGTQYFGPGTRLLVL.

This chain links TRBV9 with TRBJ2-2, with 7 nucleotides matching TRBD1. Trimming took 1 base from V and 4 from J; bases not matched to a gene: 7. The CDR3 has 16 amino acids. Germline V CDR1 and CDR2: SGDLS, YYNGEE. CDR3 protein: CASSVRAGGVTGELFF. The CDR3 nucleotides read TGTGCCAGCAGCGTAAGGGCAGGGGGTGTCACCGGGGAGCTGTTTTTT. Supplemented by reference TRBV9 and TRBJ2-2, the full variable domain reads DSGVTQTPKHLITATGQRVTLRCSPRSGDLSVYWYQQSLDQGLQFLIQYYNGEERAKGNILERFSAQQFPDLHSELNLSSLELGDSALYFCASSVRAGGVTGELFFGEGSRLTVL.

In nucleotides, the CDR3 is TGTGCCAGCACTAATCACCCCACCGGGGAGCTGTTTTTT. This encodes CASTNHPTGELFF. This rearrangement joins TRBV27 to TRBJ2-2, with no clear D. This CDR3 is 13 amino acids long. Trimming took 7 bases from V and 4 from J, leaving 10 bases between them. Germline V gene lookup returns CDR1 MNHEY and CDR2 SMNVEV (reference sequence).

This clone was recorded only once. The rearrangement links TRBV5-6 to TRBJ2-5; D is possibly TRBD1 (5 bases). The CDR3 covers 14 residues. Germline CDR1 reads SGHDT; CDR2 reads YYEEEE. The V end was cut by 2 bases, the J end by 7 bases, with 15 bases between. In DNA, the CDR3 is TGTGCCAGCAGCTTTGTACAGGCGGTTGGGACCCAGTACTTC. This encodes CASSFVQAVGTQYF.

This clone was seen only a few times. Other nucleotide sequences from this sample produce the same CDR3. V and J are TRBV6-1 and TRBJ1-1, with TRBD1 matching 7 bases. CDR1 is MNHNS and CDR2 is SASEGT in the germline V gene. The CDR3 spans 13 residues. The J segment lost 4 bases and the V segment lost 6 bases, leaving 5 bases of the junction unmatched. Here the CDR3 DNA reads TGTGCCAGCAGGGGAACAGGGGTCACTGAAGCTTTCTTT. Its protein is CASRGTGVTEAFF.

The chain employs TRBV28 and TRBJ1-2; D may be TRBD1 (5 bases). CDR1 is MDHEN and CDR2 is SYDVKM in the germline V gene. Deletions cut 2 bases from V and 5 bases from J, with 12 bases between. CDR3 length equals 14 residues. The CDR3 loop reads CASSLIVTVYGYTF. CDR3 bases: TGTGCCAGCAGTTTAATAGTGACAGTTTATGGCTACACCTTC.

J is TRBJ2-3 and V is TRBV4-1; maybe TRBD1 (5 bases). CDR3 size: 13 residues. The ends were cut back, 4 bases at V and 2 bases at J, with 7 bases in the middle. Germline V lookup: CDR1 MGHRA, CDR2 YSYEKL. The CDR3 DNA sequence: TGCGCCAGCAGCCCAGGGTCCACAGATACGCAGTATTTT. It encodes CASSPGSTDTQYF.

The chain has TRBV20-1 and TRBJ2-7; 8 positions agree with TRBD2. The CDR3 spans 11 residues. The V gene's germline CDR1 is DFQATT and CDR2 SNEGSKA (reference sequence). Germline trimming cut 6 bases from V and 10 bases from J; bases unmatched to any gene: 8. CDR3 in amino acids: CSAEGLEGQYF. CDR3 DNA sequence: TGCAGTGCGGAGGGACTAGAGGGACAGTACTTC.

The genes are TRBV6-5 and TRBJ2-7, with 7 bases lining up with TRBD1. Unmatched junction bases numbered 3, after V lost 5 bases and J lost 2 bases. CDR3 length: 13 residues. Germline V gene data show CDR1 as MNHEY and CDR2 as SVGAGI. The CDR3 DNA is TGTGCCAGCAGTCGGGACAGCCCCTACGAGCAGTACTTC. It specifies CASSRDSPYEQYF.

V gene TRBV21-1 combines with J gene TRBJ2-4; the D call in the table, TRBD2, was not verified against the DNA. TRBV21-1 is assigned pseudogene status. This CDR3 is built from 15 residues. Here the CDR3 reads CASSKYCLRENIQYF. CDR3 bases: TGTGCCAGCAGCAAATATTGCTTACGGGAAAACATTCAGTACTTC.